The 6 T cell receptor beta chains presented below share a single source sample, sequenced in a study of blood T cell repertoires in COVID-19. Repertoires were generated with immunoSEQ multiplex PCR, while TCRdb's copy carries only in-frame clones and drops some. This table holds a few hundred thousand clones, 80% to 95% found once. Sequenced: PBMCs or T cells enriched from blood (not recorded which). All receptors come from a woman between 40 and 50 years old who had been exposed to COVID-19.

The rearrangement joins TRBV13 to TRBJ1-2; D perhaps matches TRBD1 (6 bases). Trimming stripped 6 bases from V and 8 bases from J, with 22 bases between. The V gene's germline CDR1 is PRHDT and CDR2 FYEKMQ (reference sequence). The CDR3 has 15 residues. The CDR3: CASRSRGQIFWGYTF. In nucleotides, the CDR3 is TGTGCCAGCAGATCAAGAGGACAGATCTTTTGGGGCTACACCTTC.

J is TRBJ1-5 and V is TRBV6-6; D unclear. With 6 bases removed from V and 6 bases from J, the gap between germline ends came to 12 bases. The CDR3 totals 13 residues. Germline assignment: CDR1 MNHNY and CDR2 SVGAGI (reference sequence). CDR3 in amino acids: CASSLQSSQPQHF. CDR3 nucleotides: TGTGCCAGCAGCCTCCAATCCAGTCAGCCCCAGCATTTT.

The gene calls are TRBV5-1 and TRBJ1-2; D is undetermined. The CDR3 covers 16 residues. V lost 0 bases, J lost 5 bases, and 17 bases lay in between. Germline-derived CDR1 and CDR2 are SGHRS and YFSETQ. The CDR3 nucleotides read TGCGCCAGCAGCTTGGGTCGATGGGCAGACCCGTATGGCTACACCTTC. Translating gives CASSLGRWADPYGYTF.

The gene calls are TRBV10-3 and TRBJ1-2; D gene uncertain. CDR3 length: 16 residues. V was cut by 2 bases and J by 8 bases, with 21 bases left in between. The germline CDR1 and CDR2 sequences are ENHRY and SYGVKD. The CDR3 reads CAISETETGRSSGYTF. Here the CDR3 DNA reads TGTGCCATCAGTGAGACCGAAACCGGGAGGTCCTCGGGCTACACCTTC.

The J gene is TRBJ2-7, the V gene TRBV2, with TRBD1 as a possible D gene (5 bases). V was clipped by 5 bases and J by 6 bases, with 20 bases between them. Germline values: CDR1 SNHLY, CDR2 FYNNEI. The CDR3 is made up of 15 amino acids. The CDR3 here is CASSQGVGQLSEQYF. The CDR3 coding sequence is TGTGCCAGCAGTCAAGGCGTAGGACAACTATCCGAGCAGTACTTC.

The chain is built from TRBV5-6 and TRBJ2-5; 7 positions match TRBD2. With V trimmed by 1 base and J by 4 bases, 4 bases remained unmatched. Per germline, CDR1 SGHDT and CDR2 YYEEEE. The length of the CDR3 is 14 residues. CDR3 sequence (DNA): TGTGCCAGCAGCTTGAAGGCGGGAGCAGAGACCCAGTACTTC. It codes for CASSLKAGAETQYF.